The 29 T cell receptor beta chains presented below share a single source sample, sequenced in a study of tumor and adjacent non-tumor tissue in lung cancer. RNA was extracted from bulk tissue without any cell sorting. More than 3 cm separated this lung sample from the edge of the tumor. The library came from three nested PCR rounds adapted from ARM-PCR protocols. From the multiplex PCR reads, TCRdb called clonotypes with MiXCR, one entry per CDR3 protein. This table holds about 86,000 distinct CDR3 sequences, 65% to 80% found once. Sequencing was performed on distant non-tumor lung tissue. Every receptor here comes from a woman between 45 and 65 years old with non-small cell lung cancer.

As concerns this clonotype: A junction boundary mismatches the germline segment, possibly from a read error. This sequence joins TRBV7-9 and TRBJ2-1, with D maybe TRBD2 (5 bases). The CDR3 is made up of 14 amino acids. Germline V gene sequence: CDR1 SEHNR, CDR2 FQNEAQ (reference sequence). CDR3 amino acids: CASTPLGDWDEPFF. The DNA for the CDR3 is TGTGCCAGCACTCCCCTGGGAGATTGGGATGAGCCGTTCTTC.

V usage is TRBV6-1 and J usage is TRBJ2-3, with a tentative D call TRBD1 (5 bases). The length of the CDR3 is 13 residues. V gave up 5 bases and J gave up 4 bases, with 10 bases separating them. Germline CDR1 is MNHNS and CDR2 is SASEGT. The CDR3 DNA reads as TGTGCCAGCAGTATTATAGGGGCAGATACGCAGTATTTT. This translates into CASSIIGADTQYF.

As for this clonotype: Because it lacks the conserved phenylalanine or tryptophan at the end, this CDR3 is likely a read error. The chain couples TRBV5-1 to TRBJ2-3; no definite D call. The CDR3 covers 14 residues. From germline, CDR1 is SGHRS and CDR2 YFSETQ. This CDR3 is CASSPSTGTDMQYY. CDR3 DNA sequence: TGCGCCAGCAGCCCATCGACGGGCACAGATATGCAGTATTAT.

The J gene is TRBJ2-2, the V gene TRBV28; 8 bases fit TRBD2. The ends lost 10 bases at V and 6 bases at J; junction bases unmatched: 10. This CDR3 has 14 residues. Germline V gene lookup returns CDR1 MDHEN and CDR2 SYDVKM. The CDR3 loop reads CATCPTSAAGELFF. The CDR3, as DNA: TGTGCCACTTGTCCGACTAGCGCGGCCGGGGAGCTGTTTTTT.

Within the sample, this clonotype is medium-sized (0.01 to 0.1%). This chain links TRBV12-3 or TRBV12-4 with TRBJ1-4; 7 bases line up with TRBD1. The CDR3 has 14 residues. Trimming at V came to 5 bases and at J to 6 bases, leaving 6 bases not matched to a gene. Here the CDR3 reads CASSQQGYDEKLFF. The CDR3 DNA reads as TGTGCCAGCAGTCAACAGGGGTATGATGAAAAACTGTTTTTT.

The sample holds one count of this clonotype. V and J are TRBV12-3 or TRBV12-4 and TRBJ2-7, with unresolved D. Between the trimmed V and J ends, which lost 4 bases and 7 bases, there was a span of 20 bases. This CDR3 has 15 amino acids. The DNA of the CDR3 is TGTGCCAGCAGTTCAGCAGGTTTGGACCTCTATGAGCAGTACTTC. Its protein is CASSSAGLDLYEQYF.

The J gene is TRBJ2-3, the V gene TRBV6-1, with D unclear. The length of the CDR3 is 14 residues. Germline CDR1 reads MNHNS; CDR2 reads SASEGT. The CDR3: CTNTINFDGDTQYF. The DNA for the CDR3 is TGTACCAACACCATCAATTTCGACGGAGATACGCAGTATTTT.

As for this clonotype: A read error may explain this, as a much larger clone is one base away. CDR3 in amino acids: CASCVLDRETEQFF. DNA for the CDR3: TGCGCCAGCTGCGTATTGGACAGGGAGACTGAGCAGTTCTTC. The chain recombines TRBV5-1 with TRBJ2-1; TRBD1 matches at 8 bases. This CDR3 is built from 14 residues. The germline V gene has CDR1 SGHRS and CDR2 YFSETQ. J lost 9 bases, V lost 7 bases, and 12 bases had no gene match. Full variable domain (remainder filled in from reference TRBV5-1 and TRBJ2-1): KAGVTQTPRYLIKTRGQQVTLSCSPISGHRSVSWYQQTPGQGLQFLFEYFSETQRNKGNFPGRFSGRQFSNSRSEMNVSTLELGDSALYLCASCVLDRETEQFFGPGTRLTVL.

On this clonotype: A junction end diverges from the germline sequence, so it may reflect a read error. The V and J genes are TRBV6-6 and TRBJ2-5; perhaps TRBD2 as D (6 bases). This CDR3 spans 17 amino acids. Germline CDR1 is MNHNY and CDR2 is SVGAGI (reference sequence). The CDR3 nucleotides are TGCGCCAGCAGTTACCCGCTTGCGGGATGGGGCCAAGAGACCCAGTACTTC. It is translated as CASSYPLAGWGQETQYF.

This chain links TRBV19 with TRBJ2-1; 11 nucleotides line up with TRBD1. J gave up 9 bases and V 6 bases, and 7 bases lay outside the gene matches. Germline loops: CDR1 LNHDA, CDR2 SQIVND (reference sequence). The CDR3 sequence is 14 residues long. Written as DNA, the CDR3 is TGTGCCAGTAGCGGGACAGGGGGTAAGGTTGAGCAGTTCTTC. Translated, it gives CASSGTGGKVEQFF.

This clonotype has more than one count but fewer than ten. The V and J genes are TRBV6-5 and TRBJ2-1; TRBD2 agrees at 12 bases. The CDR3 covers 16 residues. The V and J ends lost 7 bases and 8 bases, in that order; junction bases with no gene match: 12. Germline lookup yields CDR1 MNHEY and CDR2 SVGAGI. CDR3: CASNPPTSGSSHEQFF. CDR3 DNA sequence: TGTGCCAGCAACCCTCCGACTAGCGGGAGCTCCCATGAGCAGTTCTTC.

With regard to this clonotype: The junction shows a germline mismatch at one end, possibly a read error. This chain connects TRBV5-1 to TRBJ2-1, with D unclear. Per the germline V gene, CDR1 is SGHRS and CDR2 is YFSETQ. The CDR3 runs 15 residues. The CDR3 DNA reads as TGCGCCATCAGCTGGGCGTCGGACCCATACGATGAGCAGTTCTTC. As protein: CAISWASDPYDEQFF. The whole variable domain, filled in from reference TRBV5-1 and TRBJ2-1, reads KAGVTQTPRYLIKTRGQQVTLSCSPISGHRSVSWYQQTPGQGLQFLFEYFSETQRNKGNFPGRFSGRQFSNSRSEMNVSTLELGDSALYLCAISWASDPYDEQFFGPGTRLTVL.

Many counts were recorded for this clonotype. A much larger clone lies one base from this, so it may be a read error. The J gene is TRBJ2-6, the V gene TRBV6-1, with a tentative D call TRBD1 (6 bases). There are 16 residues in the CDR3. The germline V gene has CDR1 MNHNS and CDR2 SASEGT. CDR3 loop: CASSEAQGDGANVPTF. DNA for the CDR3: TGTGCCAGCAGTGAAGCACAGGGCGATGGGGCCAACGTCCCGACTTTC.

With regard to this clonotype: One junction end does not reproduce the germline sequence, and a read error may be involved. V gene TRBV29-1 combines with J gene TRBJ1-2; weak D call: TRBD1 (5 bases). CDR3 length: 14 amino acids. Per the germline V gene, CDR1 is SQVTM and CDR2 is ANQGSEA. The CDR3 DNA sequence: TGCAGCGTCGAACCCAGGGCCCCTAACTATGGCAACGCCTTC. Its protein is CSVEPRAPNYGNAF.

A note on this clonotype: The CDR3 end shows no conserved phenylalanine or tryptophan, and so a read error is likely. The chain recombines TRBV4-1 with TRBJ2-5, with D unclear. Trimming took 0 bases from V and 0 from J, leaving 11 bases between them. The CDR3 runs 16 residues. Germline V lookup: CDR1 MGHRA, CDR2 YSYEKL. CDR3 amino acids: CASSQEGTGNQETQYL. DNA for the CDR3: TGCGCCAGCAGCCAAGAGGGCACCGGAAACCAAGAGACCCAGTACCTC.

The CDR3 DNA reads TGCAGTGCTCCTCTAACAGGGTCGGGAGGTCAGCCCCAGCATTTT. It codes for CSAPLTGSGGQPQHF. This rearrangement joins TRBV20-1 to TRBJ1-5; perhaps TRBD1 as D (6 bases). Trimming removed 5 bases from V and 6 bases from J, with 20 bases in between. Per germline, CDR1 DFQATT and CDR2 SNEGSKA (reference sequence). The CDR3 is made up of 15 amino acids.

In the case of this clonotype: A read error may be the cause here, since a much bigger clone is one base away. The chain carries TRBV11-2 and TRBJ2-5; 9 bases match TRBD2. The CDR3 is 14 amino acids. Per germline, CDR1 SGHAT and CDR2 FQNNGV. CDR3 in amino acids: CTSSLGTSRETQYF. CDR3 nucleotide sequence: TGTACCAGCAGCTTAGGGACTAGCCGAGAGACCCAGTACTTC.

This clonotype was found a few times. Mismatch with germline at one junction end may stem from a read error. The rearrangement joins TRBV6-1 to TRBJ2-6; maybe TRBD2 (7 bases). There are 17 residues in the CDR3. Germline-derived CDR1 and CDR2 are MNHNS and SASEGT. The CDR3 loop reads CASSEMGGGVVANVLTF. CDR3 nucleotide sequence: TGTGCCAGTAGTGAAATGGGAGGGGGTGTTGTGGCCAACGTCCTGACTTTC.

The chain carries TRBV28 and TRBJ2-7, with 8 bases aligning to TRBD2. The CDR3 is made up of 13 amino acids. CDR1 is MDHEN and CDR2 is SYDVKM in the germline V gene. DNA of the CDR3: TGTGTAAGCACGGGGGGGAGCCCCTCCGAGCAGTACTTC. Translated: CVSTGGSPSEQYF.

Of note for this clonotype: A much more abundant neighbour one base away suggests this may be a read error. This chain uses TRBV7-8 with TRBJ2-2; no definite D call. Trimming removed 1 base from V and 2 bases from J, with 5 bases in between. CDR1 is SGHVS, CDR2 FQNEAQ, per germline. The CDR3 is 14 amino acids. CDR3 DNA sequence: TGTGCCAGCAGCTTAGGATCAAACACCGGGGAGCTGTTTTTT. It is translated as CASSLGSNTGELFF.

Worth noting for this clonotype: The junction and the germline gene differ at one end; a read error may be behind it. This chain links TRBV6-5 with TRBJ2-3; 9 nucleotides align to TRBD2. Germline V gene sequence: CDR1 MNHEY, CDR2 SVGAGI. The CDR3 spans 18 residues. The CDR3 here is CASSHEMGGRVTTDTQYF. DNA of the CDR3: TGTGCCAGCAGCCATGAAATGGGCGGGAGGGTCACCACAGATACACAGTATTTT.

The V and J genes are TRBV29-1 and TRBJ2-7, with TRBD2 matching over 9 bases. Looked up from germline, CDR1 is SQVTM and CDR2 is ANQGSEA. Trimming at V came to 3 bases and at J to 4 bases, leaving 10 bases not matched to a gene. CDR3 length: 15 residues. The CDR3: CSVDRNSGSLYEQYF. DNA of the CDR3: TGCAGCGTTGACAGGAATAGCGGGAGTCTATACGAGCAGTACTTC.

This clonotype showed up many times. The chain has TRBV7-8 and TRBJ2-2; the match to TRBD2 covers 7 bases. With V trimmed by 5 bases and J by 6 bases, 9 bases remained unmatched. Germline CDR1 and CDR2: SGHVS and FQNEAQ. The CDR3 has 15 residues. CDR3: CASSHSGGIAGELFF. The CDR3, as DNA: TGTGCCAGCAGCCATTCGGGAGGAATCGCCGGGGAGCTGTTTTTT.

Concerning this clonotype: The CDR3 does not end in the conserved phenylalanine or tryptophan, so this is likely a read error. The limits of the CDR3 on the DNA are not certain, so only TCRdb's listed CDR3 is given. The chain recombines TRBV5-4 with TRBJ1-5; TRBD1, the table's D call, lacks a check against the DNA. Germline V CDR1 and CDR2: SGHNT, YYREEE (reference sequence). The CDR3 spans 15 residues, counting both ends. The CDR3 here is CASSAGQGGNQPKHL.

Remarks on this clonotype: One end of the junction varies from germline; a read error may be responsible. The V gene is TRBV6-1, the J gene TRBJ2-3; 8 nucleotides align to TRBD1. Germline CDR1 reads MNHNS; CDR2 reads SASEGT. The CDR3 is made up of 16 amino acids. Here the CDR3 reads CGSSEVAGGGIDTQYF. The CDR3 region has the DNA TGTGGCAGCAGTGAGGTTGCAGGGGGCGGAATAGATACGCAGTATTTT.

This clonotype was seen a handful of times. This may be a read error, as it is one base from a much larger clone. The conserved phenylalanine or tryptophan normally closing the CDR3 is absent here, so this likely arose from a read error. The chain combines TRBV6-1 with TRBJ1-2; perhaps TRBD1 as D (5 bases). Between the trimmed V and J ends, which lost 7 bases and 4 bases, there was a span of 16 bases. The CDR3 length is 14 residues. Germline lookup yields CDR1 MNHNS and CDR2 SASEGT. The CDR3 loop is CASIRAGGGYGYTL. The CDR3 region has the DNA TGTGCCAGCATCCGAGCCGGGGGTGGCTATGGCTACACCCTC.

This clonotype was observed many times. The genes are TRBV7-8 and TRBJ2-5, with 7 bases fitting TRBD1. Trimming at V came to 5 bases and at J to 3 bases, leaving 3 bases not matched to a gene. This CDR3 comprises 13 residues. Germline CDR1 and CDR2: SGHVS and FQNEAQ. The CDR3 nucleotides read TGTGCCAGCAGCCTTGGGACAGAAGAGACCCAGTACTTC. Its translation is CASSLGTEETQYF.

In the case of this clonotype: Its ends do not fully match the called genes, so a read error is possible. The V and J genes are TRBV28 and TRBJ2-3; D is undetermined. Germline V gene sequence: CDR1 MDHEN, CDR2 SYDVKM. The CDR3 is 14 amino acids. CDR3 in DNA: TGTGCCAGCAGTTCCCTTAGTGGCACAGATACGCAGTTTTTT. Protein: CASSSLSGTDTQFF. The full variable domain, in which reference TRBV28 and TRBJ2-3 provide the parts outside the CDR3, is DVKVTQSSRYLVKRTGEKVFLECVQDMDHENMFWYRQDPGLGLRLIYFSYDVKMKEKGDIPEGYSVSREKKERFSLILESASTNQTSMYLCASSSLSGTDTQFFGPGTRLTVL.

This clonotype was seen just once. Germline is not matched at one junction end, which may reflect a read error. This chain joins TRBV11-2 and TRBJ2-7; D not resolved. CDR3 size: 14 residues. Germline lookup yields CDR1 SGHAT and CDR2 FQNNGV. This CDR3 reads CASSLTHNSYEQYF. In DNA form, the CDR3 reads TGTGCTAGCAGCTTAACCCATAACTCTTACGAGCAGTACTTC.